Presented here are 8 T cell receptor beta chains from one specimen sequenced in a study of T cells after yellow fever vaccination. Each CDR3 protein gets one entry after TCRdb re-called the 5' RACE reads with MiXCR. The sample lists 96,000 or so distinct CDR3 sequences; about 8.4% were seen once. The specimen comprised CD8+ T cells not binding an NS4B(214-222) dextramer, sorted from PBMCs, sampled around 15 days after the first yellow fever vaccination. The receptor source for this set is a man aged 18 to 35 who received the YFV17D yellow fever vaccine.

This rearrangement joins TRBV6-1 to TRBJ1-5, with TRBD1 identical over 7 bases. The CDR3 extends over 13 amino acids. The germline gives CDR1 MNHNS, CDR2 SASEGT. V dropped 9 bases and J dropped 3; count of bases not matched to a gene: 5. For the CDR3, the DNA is TGTGCCAGTTACGGACAGGTCAATCAGCCCCAGCATTTT. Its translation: CASYGQVNQPQHF.

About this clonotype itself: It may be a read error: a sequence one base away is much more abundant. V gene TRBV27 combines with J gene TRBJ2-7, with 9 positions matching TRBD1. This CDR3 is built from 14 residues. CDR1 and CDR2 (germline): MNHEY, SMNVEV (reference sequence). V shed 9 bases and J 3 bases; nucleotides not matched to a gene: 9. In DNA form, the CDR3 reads TGTGCCAGAAGCCTTACAGGGGGCCACTACGAGCAGTACTTC. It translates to CARSLTGGHYEQYF.

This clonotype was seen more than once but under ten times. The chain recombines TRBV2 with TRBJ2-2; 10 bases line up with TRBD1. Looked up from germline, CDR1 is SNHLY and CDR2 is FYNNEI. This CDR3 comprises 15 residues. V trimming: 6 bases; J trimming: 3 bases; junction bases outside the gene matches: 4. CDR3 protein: CASRRQGAHTGELFF. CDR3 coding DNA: TGTGCCAGCAGGCGACAGGGGGCGCACACCGGGGAGCTGTTTTTT.

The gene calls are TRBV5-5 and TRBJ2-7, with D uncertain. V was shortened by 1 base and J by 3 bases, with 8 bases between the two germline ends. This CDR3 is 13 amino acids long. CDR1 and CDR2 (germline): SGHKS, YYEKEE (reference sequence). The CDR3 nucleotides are TGTGCCAGCAGCTTGTGGGGATTCTACGAGCAGTACTTC. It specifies CASSLWGFYEQYF.

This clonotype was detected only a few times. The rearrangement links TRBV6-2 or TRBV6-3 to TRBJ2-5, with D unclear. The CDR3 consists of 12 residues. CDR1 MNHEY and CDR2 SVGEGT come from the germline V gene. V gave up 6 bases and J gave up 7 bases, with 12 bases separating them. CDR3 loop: CASRASIRTQYF. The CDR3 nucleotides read TGTGCCAGCAGGGCCTCAATAAGGACCCAGTACTTC.

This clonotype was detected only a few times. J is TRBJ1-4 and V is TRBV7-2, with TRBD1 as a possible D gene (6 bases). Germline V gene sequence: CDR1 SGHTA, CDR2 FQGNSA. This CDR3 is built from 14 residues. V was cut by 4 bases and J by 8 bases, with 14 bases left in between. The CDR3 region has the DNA TGTGCCAGCAGCTCGACAGGTTTCGGGGAAAAACTGTTTTTT. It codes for CASSSTGFGEKLFF.

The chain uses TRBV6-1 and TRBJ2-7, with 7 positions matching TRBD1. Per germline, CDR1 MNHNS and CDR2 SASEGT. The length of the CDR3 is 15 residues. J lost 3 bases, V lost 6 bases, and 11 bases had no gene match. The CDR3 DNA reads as TGTGCCAGCAGCTTTAAGACAGGGATATTCTACGAGCAGTACTTC. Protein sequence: CASSFKTGIFYEQYF.

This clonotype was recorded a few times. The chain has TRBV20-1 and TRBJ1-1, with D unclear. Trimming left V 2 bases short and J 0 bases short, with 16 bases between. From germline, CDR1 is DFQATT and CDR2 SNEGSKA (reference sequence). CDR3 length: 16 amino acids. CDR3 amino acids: CSARNRFSVMNTEAFF. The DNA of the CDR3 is TGCAGTGCTAGAAATCGATTTTCGGTTATGAACACTGAAGCTTTCTTT.